This TCR beta chain was obtained from a study of blood T cell repertoires in COVID-19. In the authors' methods: Amplification with reference gene primers provided the estimates of nucleated cell counts. Only in-frame clones appear in the TCRdb table, and some are missing; sequencing was by immunoSEQ multiplex PCR. For V, J and clone size, that table is used; D and trimming come from the DNA. The sample contains a few hundred thousand clones, nearly 90% of which appear only once. The CDR3 sequence is 14 residues long. The sequenced material came from peripheral blood. This chain uses TRBV21-1 with TRBJ2-2; the DNA was not compared with TRBD2, the D call given in the table. TRBV21-1 is tagged as a pseudogene. The receptor was isolated from a woman aged 40 to 55 who had recovered from COVID-19. In nucleotides, the CDR3 is TGTGGGTCCTCAGCGGGAGAAGGGGCCGGGGAGCTGTTTTTT. Its translation is CGSSAGEGAGELFF.